This entry lists 2 T cell receptor beta chains sequenced from one sample in a study of cytotoxic CD8 clonotypes in ibrutinib-treated CLL. Some clones are missing from TCRdb's copy, which holds only in-frame ones; the method was immunoSEQ multiplex PCR. Of roughly 150,000 clones listed, 81% were seen once; the top ten hold approximately 2%. Sequencing was performed on PBMCs, taken after 12 months of ibrutinib treatment. These receptors originate from a human donor with chronic lymphocytic leukemia.

The V gene is TRBV21-1, the J gene TRBJ2-2; TRBD1 was called by the table and not checked on the DNA. TRBV21-1 is described as a pseudogene. CDR3 length: 18 amino acids. CDR3 amino acids: CASSKQGTGGHRTGELFF. In nucleotides, the CDR3 is TGTGCCAGCAGCAAACAGGGGACAGGGGGCCATAGGACCGGGGAGCTGTTTTTT.

The chain employs TRBV12-5 and TRBJ1-1; D is perhaps TRBD1 (6 bases). Trimming took 5 bases from V and 0 from J, leaving 7 bases between them. The CDR3 totals 13 residues. Germline V gene lookup returns CDR1 LGHNT and CDR2 FRNRAP. The CDR3: CASGQGMNTEAFF. DNA of the CDR3: TGTGCTAGTGGTCAGGGGATGAACACTGAAGCTTTCTTT. The full variable domain, rest sourced from reference TRBV12-5 and TRBJ1-1, is DARVTQTPRHKVTEMGQEVTMRCQPILGHNTVFWYRQTMMQGLELLAYFRNRAPLDDSGMPKDRFSAEMPDATLATLKIQPSEPRDSAVYFCASGQGMNTEAFFGQGTRLTVV.